Listed below are T cell receptor beta chains from one sample, sequenced in a study of blood T cells in healthy people across ages. TCRdb re-derived calls from the 5' RACE reads in MiXCR, one entry per CDR3 protein. The profile shows about 680,000 distinct CDR3 sequences, around 49% of them singletons. Material: blood. Receptors were obtained from a woman in her sixties or seventies in good health. Both conserved end residues are part of each CDR3. Each record gives: J gene, clone size, V gene, D gene, CDR3 protein, CDR3 DNA. The D gene is left open where the match is weak. Size values are once, few and many counts, or a class for expanded clones, and some rows have none.

>TRBJ2-5|NA|TRBV10-3|TRBD1
CAISELGQFLYNEQYF
TGTGCCATCAGTGAGTTGGGACAGTTTCTATACAATGAGCAGTACTTC
>TRBJ1-4|NA|TRBV10-3|NA
CALAGTPNEKLFF
TGTGCCCTGGCCGGGACCCCTAATGAAAAACTGTTTTTT
>TRBJ1-1|NA|TRBV5-1|NA
CASSLIYTNTEAFF
TGCGCCAGCAGCTTGATTTACACCAACACTGAAGCTTTCTTT
>TRBJ2-7|NA|TRBV19|TRBD2
CATLSQTSGVLGEQYF
TGTGCCACGCTCTCCCAGACTAGCGGCGTCTTGGGCGAGCAGTACTTC
>TRBJ2-1|NA|TRBV7-3|TRBD2
CASGPSGSEYNEQFF
TGTGCCAGCGGCCCCAGCGGGAGTGAATACAATGAGCAGTTCTTC
>TRBJ2-7|NA|TRBV7-3|TRBD2
CASSLSPSGYEQYF
TGTGCCAGCAGCTTAAGTCCTAGCGGGTACGAGCAGTACTTC
>TRBJ2-7|NA|TRBV29-1|TRBD2
CSVAGTSGNEQYF
TGCAGCGTTGCGGGGACTAGCGGGAACGAGCAGTACTTC
>TRBJ1-6|NA|TRBV25-1|NA
CAGSRRTENNSPLHF
TGTGCCGGCAGCCGTAGAACGGAAAATAATTCACCCCTCCACTTT
>TRBJ2-2|NA|TRBV25-1|TRBD1
CASSEEDRGGSGELFF
TGTGCCAGCAGTGAGGAGGACAGGGGGGGATCCGGGGAGCTGTTTTTT
>TRBJ2-2|few|TRBV7-2|TRBD2
CASRIAREVGELFF
TGTGCCAGCAGAATAGCGCGGGAGGTGGGGGAGCTGTTTTTT
>TRBJ2-3|few|TRBV5-5|NA
CASRREAADTQYF
TGTGCCAGCAGAAGAGAAGCTGCAGATACGCAGTATTTT
>TRBJ2-1|NA|TRBV27|TRBD2
CASLGLAGEQFF
TGTGCCAGCCTCGGACTAGCGGGAGAGCAGTTCTTC
>TRBJ2-3|few|TRBV6-1|TRBD2
CASSEEGRGRAQDTQYF
TGTGCCAGCAGTGAAGAGGGGCGCGGGAGGGCCCAAGATACGCAGTATTTT
>TRBJ2-7|NA|TRBV5-1|TRBD2
CASSPLAGGTSLEQYF
TGCGCCAGCAGCCCACTAGCGGGGGGAACTTCTCTCGAGCAGTACTTC
>TRBJ2-7|NA|TRBV5-1|TRBD1
CASSYSGTAAYEQYF
TGCGCCAGCAGCTATTCCGGGACAGCTGCCTACGAGCAGTACTTC
>TRBJ2-7|few|TRBV7-2|NA
CASSELVGPSYEQYF
TGTGCCAGCAGCGAACTAGTTGGACCCTCCTACGAGCAGTACTTC
>TRBJ2-7|few|TRBV10-3|TRBD2
CAIRTGLAGGEQYF
TGTGCCATCAGGACGGGACTAGCGGGAGGCGAGCAGTACTTC
>TRBJ2-1|few|TRBV15|NA
CATSRAGTPYNEQFF
TGTGCCACCAGCAGAGCTGGGACACCTTACAATGAGCAGTTCTTC
>TRBJ2-7|NA|TRBV21-1|NA
CASSPRLAPPYEQYF
TGTGCCAGCAGCCCCCGACTAGCCCCCCCATACGAGCAGTACTTC
>TRBJ2-3|NA|TRBV2|TRBD2
CASSEATSRITTDTQYF
TGTGCCAGCAGTGAAGCGACTAGCCGCATCACCACAGATACGCAGTATTTT
>TRBJ2-3|few|TRBV19|NA
CASSIGALTDTQYF
TGTGCCAGTAGTATAGGGGCGTTGACAGATACGCAGTATTTT
>TRBJ2-4|many|TRBV29-1|TRBD1
CSVAGTGGSAKNIQYF
TGCAGCGTCGCCGGGACAGGGGGCTCGGCCAAAAACATTCAGTACTTC
>TRBJ2-4|NA|TRBV3-1|TRBD2
CASSQGSGRDSKQYF
TGTGCCAGCAGCCAAGGTAGCGGGAGGGACAGTAAGCAGTACTTC
>TRBJ2-5|NA|TRBV12-3/TRBV12-4|TRBD1
CASRRGQGQYNEQYF
TGTGCCAGCAGACGGGGACAGGGGCAGTACAATGAGCAGTACTTC
>TRBJ1-1|NA|TRBV12-3/TRBV12-4|NA
CASTLLRQNTEAFF
TGTGCCAGCACCCTCCTAAGACAGAACACTGAAGCTTTCTTT
>TRBJ2-5|few|TRBV6-2/TRBV6-3|TRBD1
CASSLHRRTGAGETQYF
TGTGCCAGCAGTCTACACCGCCGGACAGGGGCAGGAGAGACCCAGTACTTC
>TRBJ2-5|NA|TRBV6-1|NA
CACRAGRDRETQYF
TGTGCCTGCAGAGCTGGGCGGGATCGGGAGACCCAGTACTTC
>TRBJ2-3|NA|TRBV7-3|TRBD2
CASSLMGLAGVMTDTQYF
TGTGCCAGCAGCTTAATGGGGCTAGCGGGAGTTATGACAGATACGCAGTATTTT
>TRBJ2-7|NA|TRBV3-1|NA
CASSQGDHSYEQYF
TGTGCCAGCAGCCAAGGAGACCACTCCTACGAGCAGTACTTC
>TRBJ1-1|NA|TRBV4-3|NA
CASSQDQLRPLGTEAFF
TGCGCCAGCAGCCAAGATCAGTTGAGGCCTTTGGGTACTGAAGCTTTCTTT
>TRBJ1-4|NA|TRBV9|NA
CASSERATNEKLFF
TGTGCCAGCAGCGAACGCGCAACTAATGAAAAACTGTTTTTT
>TRBJ2-1|NA|TRBV7-9|TRBD2
CASSFSGPYNEQFF
TGTGCCAGCAGCTTTAGCGGGCCCTACAATGAGCAGTTCTTC
>TRBJ2-1|NA|TRBV27|TRBD2
CASSLEPRTSGRLYNEQFF
TGTGCCAGCAGTTTAGAACCTAGGACTAGCGGGAGGTTGTACAATGAGCAGTTCTTC
>TRBJ1-1|NA|TRBV6-5|NA
CASSYSPQKNTEAFF
TGTGCCAGCAGTTACAGCCCACAGAAAAACACTGAAGCTTTCTTT
>TRBJ2-5|NA|TRBV7-2|NA
CASSPSGPLRLGQYF
TGTGCCAGCAGTCCGAGCGGGCCCCTACGATTGGGGCAGTACTTC
>TRBJ1-2|NA|TRBV25-1|NA
CASSEESLALYGYTF
TGTGCCAGCAGTGAGGAAAGCCTCGCCCTTTATGGCTACACCTTC
>TRBJ2-7|few|TRBV27|NA
CASSPLDSTFSYEQYF
TGTGCCAGCAGTCCACTGGACTCGACCTTCTCCTACGAGCAGTACTTC
>TRBJ2-1|once|TRBV29-1|NA
CSAGGVQDYSYNEQFF
TGCAGCGCTGGGGGAGTTCAGGACTACTCCTACAATGAGCAGTTCTTC
>TRBJ2-7|few|TRBV4-3|NA
CASRLLPGSYNEQYF
TGCGCCAGCAGGCTACTTCCCGGCTCCTACAATGAGCAGTACTTC
>TRBJ1-6|NA|TRBV5-1|NA
CASSPQQQTYNSPLHF
TGCGCCAGCAGCCCCCAACAGCAAACCTATAATTCACCCCTCCACTTT
>TRBJ2-7|NA|TRBV19|NA
CASSIPGPYEQYF
TGTGCCAGTAGTATACCCGGTCCCTACGAGCAGTACTTC
>TRBJ2-7|few|TRBV4-2|NA
CASSQQWLYEQYF
TGTGCCAGCAGCCAACAATGGCTCTACGAGCAGTACTTC
>TRBJ1-5|NA|TRBV12-3/TRBV12-4|NA
CASTRGRVQPQHF
TGTGCCAGCACTAGGGGGAGGGTTCAGCCCCAGCATTTT
>TRBJ2-1|few|TRBV27|NA
CASSSPLGRGYNEQFF
TGTGCCAGCAGTTCCCCCTTAGGCCGCGGCTACAATGAGCAGTTCTTC
>TRBJ2-5|NA|TRBV2|NA
CASNAAEETQYF
TGTGCCAGCAATGCCGCGGAAGAGACCCAGTACTTC
>TRBJ2-7|NA|TRBV4-3|NA
CASKLGVAPSYNEQYF
TGCGCCAGCAAATTGGGGGTAGCGCCCTCCTACAATGAGCAGTACTTC
>TRBJ2-1|few|TRBV6-1|TRBD2
CASNQLAGSSYNEQFF
TGTGCCAGCAACCAACTAGCGGGGAGCTCCTACAATGAGCAGTTCTTC
>TRBJ1-1|NA|TRBV4-3|NA
CASSQVQGTEAFF
TGCGCCAGCAGCCAAGTACAAGGCACTGAAGCTTTCTTT
>TRBJ1-1|NA|TRBV3-1|NA
CASSQEKVTEAFF
TGTGCCAGCAGCCAAGAAAAGGTAACTGAAGCTTTCTTT
>TRBJ2-1|NA|TRBV6-2/TRBV6-3|NA
CASKGESGGDEQFF
TGTGCCAGCAAAGGGGAGTCAGGGGGGGATGAGCAGTTCTTC
>TRBJ2-5|NA|TRBV24-1|NA
CATRGAGETQYF
TGTGCCACCAGAGGGGCGGGAGAGACCCAGTACTTC
>TRBJ2-7|NA|TRBV6-6|NA
CASSYFSSYEQYF
TGTGCCAGCAGTTACTTCAGCTCCTACGAGCAGTACTTC
>TRBJ2-7|NA|TRBV28|TRBD1
CASGTGVNEQYF
TGTGCCAGCGGGACAGGGGTAAACGAGCAGTACTTC
>TRBJ1-2|NA|TRBV5-6|TRBD1
CASSPGRYRGGRGYTF
TGTGCCAGCAGCCCCGGGAGATACAGGGGTGGCCGCGGCTACACCTTC
>TRBJ1-1|NA|TRBV5-1|NA
CASSSGGKPEAFF
TGCGCCAGCAGCTCTGGAGGGAAACCTGAAGCTTTCTTT